The entry below gives a single T cell receptor (beta chain) sequence along with its context. Its antigen is as yet unknown. Replicate PCRs for sorted subsets used around 200 ng DNA; this equaled 25,000 to 30,000 T cell genomes. Assay used: immunoSEQ multiplex PCR; TCRdb lists only in-frame clones, some missing. Of more than 550,000 clones in the sample, under 95% were seen once. Terminally differentiated effector memory CD45RA+ cells were excluded by CCR7 positive selection of CD45RO-negative cells. The donor population consisted of healthy HIV-negative adults with no recent acute infections or vaccinations. The source of the sample is a study of shared clonotypes between healthy human individuals. Study-wide results and caveats: Roughly 4.6% of naive CD4 clonotypes were common to several donors. Rarefaction showed sorted-subset sequencing was incomplete despite large depth.

The sequence was collected from a man younger than 45 in good health. Sample: naive CD8+ T cells sorted from blood.

The CDR3 reads CASTSLAGGFQETQYF. The CDR3 nucleotides are TGTGCCAGCACTTCCTTAGCGGGAGGCTTCCAAGAGACCCAGTACTTC. This chain links TRBV2 with TRBJ2-5; 10 positions agree with TRBD2. The CDR3 extends over 16 amino acids. Trimming took 7 bases from V and 1 from J; bases not matched to a gene: 9. CDR1 and CDR2 (germline): SNHLY, FYNNEI.